The text below deals with one T cell receptor (beta chain). Profiled with immunoSEQ multiplex PCR; TCRdb holds only in-frame clones, not every one. The table has more than 150,000 clones, around four fifths seen once; the top ten hold around an eighth. This sample is part of a study of blood T cell repertoires in COVID-19. CDR3 length equals 14 residues. Germline V gives CDR1 LNHDA, CDR2 SQIVND (reference sequence). V lost 4 bases to trimming and J lost 6 bases, with 13 bases between them. This sequence joins TRBV19 and TRBJ2-1, with a weak D call TRBD1 (7 bases). The sample consisted of peripheral blood. This clonotype was sampled from a man aged 25-45 years with active or convalescent COVID-19. CDR3 loop: CASSNQGGRNEQFF. CDR3 bases: TGTGCCAGTAGTAACCAGGGGGGTCGCAATGAGCAGTTCTTC.